The rows below give T cell receptor beta chains drawn from one sample of a study of CD8+CD57+ T cells in acquired aplastic anemia. In TCRdb, the reads were re-called with MiXCR into one record per CDR3 protein. The data show fewer than 250,000 distinct CDR3 sequences, approximately 45% seen once. Specimen: sorted CD4+, CD8+, or CD8+CD57+ T cells (not recorded which) from PBMCs. The source is a human donor with aplastic anemia. Both conserved end residues are part of each CDR3. The order of the fields is J gene, D gene, CDR3 length, V gene, clone size, CDR3 DNA, CDR3 protein. The D gene is left open where the match is weak. Size values are once, few and many counts, or a class for expanded clones, and some rows have none.

J: TRBJ2-7; D: NA; length: 13; V: TRBV28; size: NA; DNA: TGTGCCAGCAGTACCCCTGACTTGGACGAGCAGTACTTC; CDR3: CASSTPDLDEQYF
J: TRBJ2-7; D: NA; length: 12; V: TRBV28; size: many; DNA: TGTGCCAGCATGGTGACCTACGGGGAGCAGTACTTC; CDR3: CASMVTYGEQYF
J: TRBJ2-3; D: NA; length: 15; V: TRBV4-1; size: many; DNA: TGCGCCAGCAGCCAAGTCCAGTGGAGCACAGATACGCAGTATTTT; CDR3: CASSQVQWSTDTQYF
J: TRBJ1-1; D: NA; length: 13; V: TRBV25-1; size: NA; DNA: TGTGCCAGTGGAAGGGGCTCGAACACTGAAGCTTTCTTT; CDR3: CASGRGSNTEAFF
J: TRBJ1-4; D: TRBD1; length: 18; V: TRBV4-2; size: NA; DNA: TGTGCCAGCAGCCAAGACGGGGGGACAGGGGGCATGAGAGAAAAACTGTTTTTT; CDR3: CASSQDGGTGGMREKLFF
J: TRBJ2-5; D: NA; length: 13; V: TRBV2; size: NA; DNA: TGTGCCAGCAGATTCCTCGGGGGAGAGACCCAGTACTTC; CDR3: CASRFLGGETQYF
J: TRBJ2-5; D: TRBD2; length: 14; V: TRBV7-2; size: NA; DNA: TGTGCCAGCAGCCCCATGACTAGCAGGGAGACCCAGTACTTC; CDR3: CASSPMTSRETQYF
J: TRBJ2-3; D: TRBD1; length: 13; V: TRBV6-5; size: many; DNA: TGTGCCAGCAGTTACGGGACAGGAGATACGCAGTATTTT; CDR3: CASSYGTGDTQYF
J: TRBJ1-2; D: NA; length: 12; V: TRBV20-1; size: NA; DNA: TGCAGTGCAGCGGGGGCGGCCTATGGCTACACCTTC; CDR3: CSAAGAAYGYTF
J: TRBJ2-5; D: NA; length: 13; V: TRBV7-7; size: many; DNA: TGTGCTAGCAGCTTAGAAGTCGGAGAGACCCAGTACTTC; CDR3: CASSLEVGETQYF
J: TRBJ1-1; D: NA; length: 15; V: TRBV19; size: NA; DNA: TGTGCCAGTAGTATCGGGGGCCAGGTGAACACTGAAGCTTTCTTT; CDR3: CASSIGGQVNTEAFF
J: TRBJ2-7; D: NA; length: 12; V: TRBV2; size: NA; DNA: TGTGCCAGCAGGGGGGGCGTGGGCGAGCAGTACTTC; CDR3: CASRGGVGEQYF
J: TRBJ2-7; D: NA; length: 10; V: TRBV29-1; size: NA; DNA: TGCAGCGTTGCTGGGGTCGAGCAGTACTTC; CDR3: CSVAGVEQYF